The 16 T cell receptor beta chains given below trace back to one sample, sequenced in a study of blood T cells in healthy people across ages (dated by TCRdb to between 2015 and 2016). The library relied on 5' RACE. Sequencing relied on an Illumina HiSeq 2500. The second PCR ran for roughly 7 to 12 cycles and used a J-beta primer mix along with a sample-barcoded 5' primer. Through fastp at Q25 and MiXCR, TCRdb rebuilt clones from the public reads, retaining in-frame beta chains. Here each entry gathers all rows of one CDR3 protein and keeps the most common genes and DNA. The sample table lists about 1.6 million distinct CDR3 sequences, around 36% of them with a count of one. Around 10% of the sample is held by the ten biggest clonotypes. Sequencing input: blood. The receptor set was obtained from a woman aged 25-40 years in good health.

This clonotype was counted a few times. J is TRBJ2-3 and V is TRBV27; D is ambiguous. V was shortened by 8 bases and J by 1 base, with 7 bases between the two germline ends. The length of the CDR3 is 12 residues. Germline loops: CDR1 MNHEY, CDR2 SMNVEV (reference sequence). The CDR3 sequence: CASGYRTDTQYF. The CDR3 DNA sequence: TGTGCCAGCGGATACCGCACAGATACGCAGTATTTT.

This chain links TRBV20-1 with TRBJ2-5, with D perhaps matching TRBD2 (6 bases). The length of the CDR3 is 13 residues. Trimming shortened V by 8 bases and J by 5 bases, and 18 bases separated the two germline ends. Germline V CDR1 and CDR2: DFQATT, SNEGSKA (reference sequence). The CDR3 DNA follows: TGCAGTTTGCACGGGAGAAACTGGGAGACCCAGTACTTC. This translates into CSLHGRNWETQYF.

This chain links TRBV3-1 with TRBJ2-1; TRBD2 agrees at 13 bases. The V and J ends lost 3 bases and 7 bases, in that order; junction bases with no gene match: 6. CDR1 and CDR2 (germline): LGHDT, YNNKEL (reference sequence). This CDR3 is 16 amino acids long. The CDR3 DNA reads TGTGCCAGCAGCCAGGACCGGACTAGCGGGGGTAATGAGCAGTTCTTC. It translates to CASSQDRTSGGNEQFF.

V gene TRBV6-1 combines with J gene TRBJ1-2; 7 bases match TRBD1. This CDR3 has 18 residues. The trim removed 5 bases at V and 7 bases at J, leaving 22 bases unmatched. CDR1 is MNHNS, CDR2 SASEGT, per germline. The CDR3 DNA reads TGTGCCAGCAGTACCGGGACAGCCCAGGATGGGGTAATAGGTGGCTACACCTTC. This codes for CASSTGTAQDGVIGGYTF.

This clonotype was counted a few times. The chain links TRBV5-1 to TRBJ2-7, with 9 bases aligning to TRBD1. CDR1 is SGHRS and CDR2 is YFSETQ in the germline V gene. This CDR3 contains 15 residues. J gave up 9 bases and V 4 bases, and 14 bases lay outside the gene matches. DNA of the CDR3: TGCGCCAGCAGCGCCGACGGGACAGGGCTACGAGGGCAGTACTTC. Its translation: CASSADGTGLRGQYF.

This clonotype was found a few times. V is TRBV6-1 and J is TRBJ1-2, with D possibly matching TRBD1 (5 bases). CDR3 length equals 12 residues. The V end was cut by 6 bases, the J end by 5 bases, with 10 bases between. Germline lookup yields CDR1 MNHNS and CDR2 SASEGT. The CDR3 nucleotides are TGTGCCAGCAGGGACACGCGATATGGCTACACCTTC. It codes for CASRDTRYGYTF.

The chain links TRBV28 to TRBJ1-2, with TRBD1 as a possible D gene (5 bases). The CDR3 consists of 14 residues. The V and J ends lost 2 bases and 4 bases respectively, with 11 bases between them. CDR1 and CDR2 from the germline V gene are MDHEN and SYDVKM. The CDR3 DNA reads as TGTGCCAGCAGTTTAAGTAGGGACGGCTATGGCTACACCTTC. This gives the protein CASSLSRDGYGYTF.

This clonotype was seen only a few times. The rearrangement joins TRBV12-3 or TRBV12-4 to TRBJ2-1; TRBD2 matches 14 bases. The V and J ends lost 1 base and 5 bases, in that order; junction bases with no gene match: 4. The CDR3 covers 17 residues. This CDR3 is CASSLGLAGGPDNEQFF. In nucleotides, the CDR3 is TGTGCCAGCAGTTTAGGACTAGCGGGAGGGCCTGACAATGAGCAGTTCTTC.

This clonotype was observed a handful of times. The junction differs from germline at one of its ends, possibly a read error. The chain uses TRBV6-1 and TRBJ2-6; TRBD1 aligns across 7 bases. Germline CDR1 and CDR2: MNHNS and SASEGT. This CDR3 has 16 amino acids. The CDR3 nucleotides read TGTGCCAGCAGAGAAGACAGGGCGGCCGGGGCCAACGTCCTGACTTTC. Its translation: CASREDRAAGANVLTF.

In its sample, this clonotype was seen a few times. V gene TRBV11-2 combines with J gene TRBJ2-1; TRBD2 might be the D (5 bases). The CDR3 runs to 13 residues. V shed 1 base and J shed 8 bases, with 9 bases lying between them. Germline lookup yields CDR1 SGHAT and CDR2 FQNNGV. CDR3 residues: CASSLVSSYEQFF. The DNA for the CDR3 is TGTGCCAGCAGCTTAGTTTCTAGCTATGAGCAGTTCTTC.

The chain joins TRBV2 to TRBJ2-3, with a weak D call TRBD1 (5 bases). The CDR3 is made up of 15 amino acids. Trimming removed 5 bases from V and 2 bases from J, with 14 bases in between. The germline CDR1 and CDR2 sequences are SNHLY and FYNNEI. DNA of the CDR3: TGTGCCAGCAGTTCGGTAGGGGTAAACACAGATACGCAGTATTTT. Translating it yields CASSSVGVNTDTQYF.

On this clonotype itself: One end of the junction does not line up with germline, which may come from a read error. V gene TRBV7-2 combines with J gene TRBJ1-1; TRBD1 is a possible D gene (6 bases). Germline values: CDR1 SGHTA, CDR2 FQGNSA. The length of the CDR3 is 13 residues. As DNA, the CDR3 is TGTGTCAGCCTTTTCCAGGGGTACACTGAAGCTTTCTTT. Amino acid sequence: CVSLFQGYTEAFF.

The gene calls are TRBV27 and TRBJ2-3; D gene unclear. The germline V gene encodes CDR1 MNHEY and CDR2 SMNVEV (reference sequence). There are 14 residues in the CDR3. With 4 bases removed from V and 4 bases from J, the gap between germline ends came to 12 bases. CDR3 in DNA: TGTGCCAGCAGTTCCGGACCTTTGGCAGATACGCAGTATTTT. It translates to CASSSGPLADTQYF.

The chain employs TRBV30 and TRBJ2-2, with a possible D match to TRBD1 (6 bases). Germline lookup yields CDR1 GTSNPN and CDR2 SVGIG (reference sequence). Deletions cut 1 base from V and 2 bases from J, with 11 bases between. The CDR3 consists of 15 residues. CDR3 residues: CAWSAGDTNTGELFF. DNA for the CDR3: TGTGCCTGGAGTGCCGGGGACACCAACACCGGGGAGCTGTTTTTT. The full variable domain, completed using reference TRBV30 and TRBJ2-2, is SQTIHQWPATLVQPVGSPLSLECTVEGTSNPNLYWYRQAAGRGLQLLFYSVGIGQISSEVPQNLSASRPQDRQFILSSKKLLLSDSGFYLCAWSAGDTNTGELFFGEGSRLTVL.

This clonotype was seen repeatedly, ten times or more. V and J are TRBV20-1 and TRBJ2-3; 8 bases align to TRBD2. Germline-derived CDR1 and CDR2 are DFQATT and SNEGSKA (reference sequence). The V and J ends lost 5 bases and 5 bases, in that order; junction bases with no gene match: 3. The length of the CDR3 is 12 residues. As DNA, the CDR3 is TGCAGTGCTCCTCGGGGGGGAGATACGCAGTATTTT. It yields the protein CSAPRGGDTQYF.

The rearrangement links TRBV20-1 to TRBJ2-3, with no clear D. V lost 1 base and J 5 bases, leaving 22 bases between the germline ends. This CDR3 comprises 17 residues. Germline CDR1 DFQATT, CDR2 SNEGSKA (reference sequence). The CDR3 DNA reads as TGCAGTGCTAGAGTAAACCGGGCCCATTTCCAGGTAGATACGCAGTATTTT. Its translation: CSARVNRAHFQVDTQYF.